A selection of T cell receptor beta chains follows, all from one sample in a study of PD-1 blockade in classical Hodgkin lymphoma. Assay: immunoSEQ multiplex PCR; the TCRdb copy retains only in-frame clones and omits some. The data hold tens of thousands of clones, with around 87% observed a single time. Sequenced material: peripheral blood mononuclear cells (PBMCs), taken at baseline. These receptors were obtained from a human donor with classical Hodgkin lymphoma. Each CDR3 is given with its conserved first and last residue. The order of the fields is clone size, V gene, J gene, CDR3 protein. A row's size may be missing; if present it is once, few, many or a size class.

clone size: -; V gene: TRBV30; J gene: TRBJ1-2; CDR3 protein: CAGGTYYGYTF
clone size: -; V gene: TRBV29-1; J gene: TRBJ2-7; CDR3 protein: CSAMGQVYEQYF
clone size: -; V gene: TRBV21-1; J gene: TRBJ2-1; CDR3 protein: CASSVPTGYTYNEQFF
clone size: -; V gene: TRBV25-1; J gene: TRBJ2-1; CDR3 protein: CASSEYRGGEEQFF
clone size: -; V gene: TRBV7-9; J gene: TRBJ1-3; CDR3 protein: CASSADRGISGNTIYF
clone size: -; V gene: TRBV7-2; J gene: TRBJ1-2; CDR3 protein: CASSFREGDWTNYGYTF
clone size: -; V gene: TRBV30; J gene: TRBJ2-7; CDR3 protein: CAWRRGQRGYEQYF
clone size: -; V gene: TRBV4-1; J gene: TRBJ1-1; CDR3 protein: CASSHVGRGGIRDAFF
clone size: -; V gene: TRBV21-1; J gene: TRBJ1-5; CDR3 protein: CASSKSLYRAPGNQPQHF
clone size: -; V gene: TRBV7-2; J gene: TRBJ2-5; CDR3 protein: CASSLALAGELQETQYF
clone size: -; V gene: TRBV14; J gene: TRBJ1-2; CDR3 protein: CASSDVNTLYGYTF
clone size: few; V gene: TRBV20-1; J gene: TRBJ1-1; CDR3 protein: CSARVGTEAFF
clone size: -; V gene: TRBV27; J gene: TRBJ2-1; CDR3 protein: CASSFHEQFF
clone size: few; V gene: TRBV19; J gene: TRBJ1-4; CDR3 protein: CASSIQSRDEKLFF
clone size: -; V gene: TRBV2; J gene: TRBJ2-7; CDR3 protein: CASRWVAQGEEQYF
clone size: -; V gene: TRBV5-8; J gene: TRBJ2-1; CDR3 protein: CASSLAQGYNEQFF